This T cell receptor beta chain is drawn from a study of T-cell reconstitution after alpha-beta-depleted transplantation in children. It was with unique molecular identifiers that the TCRbeta library was prepared. From the PCR reads, TCRdb called clonotypes with MiXCR, one entry per CDR3 protein. Of about 240,000 distinct CDR3 sequences listed, 12% are singletons. The germline V gene has CDR1 SGHTA and CDR2 FQGNSA. The CDR3 contains 14 residues. V dropped 2 bases and J dropped 5 bases, with 10 bases sitting between them. The sequencing used PBMCs from the stem cell graft donor, collected from the stem cell graft. The chain combines TRBV7-2 with TRBJ1-5; D gene ambiguous. This TCR was recovered from a human donor who donated a stem cell graft to a child with acute lymphoblastic leukemia. CDR3 loop: CASSLRRGDQPQHF. The CDR3 region has the DNA TGTGCCAGCAGCTTAAGGCGGGGAGATCAGCCCCAGCATTTT.